This T cell receptor beta chain was identified in a study of cytomegalovirus exposure and HLA in healthy donors. Study observations and caveats: At a 0.05 false discovery rate, a later analysis found some 17,000 TCR beta sequences to be associated with HLA alleles. Some public TCRs appeared in many individuals, while most sequences were rare. A later analysis found most CMV-associated TCR beta chains apparently HLA-restricted.

The CDR3 is 16 residues long. V lost 2 bases to trimming and J lost 1 base, with 12 bases between them. Looked up from germline, CDR1 is MNHEY and CDR2 is SMNVEV (reference sequence). A multiplex PCR was run with 60 Vbeta primers and 13 Jbeta primers. Some clones are missing from TCRdb's copy, which holds only in-frame ones; the method was immunoSEQ multiplex PCR. Of 200,000 to 250,000 clones listed, more than 75% were seen once; the top ten hold about 1.2%. Regarding this clone: Its antigen is not identified.

When sampled, the donors appeared nominally healthy, though they likely had unrecorded immune exposures. The source is a human donor in good health. The sequencing sample was made of PBMCs. V is TRBV27 and J is TRBJ2-1; a possible D gene is TRBD1 (6 bases). The DNA of the CDR3 is TGTGCCAGCAGTTTAATAGGGACAAGGTCCTACAATGAGCAGTTCTTC. This sequence encodes CASSLIGTRSYNEQFF.